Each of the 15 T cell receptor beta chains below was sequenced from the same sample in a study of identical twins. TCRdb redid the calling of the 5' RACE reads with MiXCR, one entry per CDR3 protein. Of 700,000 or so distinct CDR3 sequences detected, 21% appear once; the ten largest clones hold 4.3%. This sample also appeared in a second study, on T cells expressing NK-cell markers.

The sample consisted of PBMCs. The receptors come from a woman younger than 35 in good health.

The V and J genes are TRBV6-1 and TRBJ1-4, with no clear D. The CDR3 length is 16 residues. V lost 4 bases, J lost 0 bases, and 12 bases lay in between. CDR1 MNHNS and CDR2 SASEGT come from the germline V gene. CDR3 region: CASSVPDVATNEKLFF. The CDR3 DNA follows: TGTGCCAGCAGTGTCCCAGACGTTGCAACTAATGAAAAACTGTTTTTT.

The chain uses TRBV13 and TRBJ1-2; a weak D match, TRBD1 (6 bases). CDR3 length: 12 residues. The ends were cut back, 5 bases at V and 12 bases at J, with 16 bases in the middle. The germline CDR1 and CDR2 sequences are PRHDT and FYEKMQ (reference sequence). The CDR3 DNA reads TGTGCCAGCAGCCCTTTTACAGGGCATCACACCTTC. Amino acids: CASSPFTGHHTF.

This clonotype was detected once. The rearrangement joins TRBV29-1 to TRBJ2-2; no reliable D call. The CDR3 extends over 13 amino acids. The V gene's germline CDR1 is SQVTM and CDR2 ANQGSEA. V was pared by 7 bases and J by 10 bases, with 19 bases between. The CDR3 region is CSGLGGRNKELFF. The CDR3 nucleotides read TGCAGCGGCCTAGGCGGCAGGAACAAGGAGCTGTTTTTT.

As DNA, the CDR3 is TGTGCCAGCAGCTCCTACCCCCCGCTAGTGGGGGCCAAAAACATTCAGTACTTC. It encodes CASSSYPPLVGAKNIQYF. The chain is built from TRBV11-2 and TRBJ2-4; no clear D. CDR1 is SGHAT, CDR2 FQNNGV, per germline. The CDR3 spans 18 residues. The V gene lost 4 bases and the J gene lost 1 base, with 20 bases spanning the gap.

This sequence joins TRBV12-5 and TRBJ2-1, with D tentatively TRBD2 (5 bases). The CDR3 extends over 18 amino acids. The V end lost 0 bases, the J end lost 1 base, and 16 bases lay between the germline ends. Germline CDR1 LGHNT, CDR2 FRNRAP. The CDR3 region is CASGLVGGEPISYNEQFF. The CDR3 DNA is TGTGCTAGTGGTTTGGTAGGTGGGGAGCCTATTTCCTACAATGAGCAGTTCTTC. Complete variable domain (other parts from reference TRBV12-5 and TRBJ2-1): DARVTQTPRHKVTEMGQEVTMRCQPILGHNTVFWYRQTMMQGLELLAYFRNRAPLDDSGMPKDRFSAEMPDATLATLKIQPSEPRDSAVYFCASGLVGGEPISYNEQFFGPGTRLTVL.

CDR3 DNA: TGCGCCAGCAGGGAAAGCGGGGGCCATAGCACAGATACGCAGTATTTT. Its protein product is CASRESGGHSTDTQYF. The gene calls are TRBV5-1 and TRBJ2-3, with 8 bases matching TRBD2. Looked up from germline, CDR1 is SGHRS and CDR2 is YFSETQ. The CDR3 spans 16 residues. J gave up 0 bases and V 5 bases, and 8 bases lay outside the gene matches.

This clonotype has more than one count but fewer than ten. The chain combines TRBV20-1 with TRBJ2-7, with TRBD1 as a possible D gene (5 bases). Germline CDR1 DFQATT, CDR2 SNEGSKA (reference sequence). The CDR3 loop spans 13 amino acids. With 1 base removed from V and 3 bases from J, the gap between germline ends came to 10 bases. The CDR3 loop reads CSARAYRGYEQYF. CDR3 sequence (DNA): TGCAGTGCTAGAGCCTATAGGGGCTACGAGCAGTACTTC.

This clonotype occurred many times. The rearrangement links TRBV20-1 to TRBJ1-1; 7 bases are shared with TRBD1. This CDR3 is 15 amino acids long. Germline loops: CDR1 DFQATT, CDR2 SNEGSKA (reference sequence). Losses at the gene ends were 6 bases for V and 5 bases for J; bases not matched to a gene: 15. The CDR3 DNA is TGCAGTGCCCGGACAGGTCGATCCCGGAGTACTGAAGCTTTCTTT. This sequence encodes CSARTGRSRSTEAFF.

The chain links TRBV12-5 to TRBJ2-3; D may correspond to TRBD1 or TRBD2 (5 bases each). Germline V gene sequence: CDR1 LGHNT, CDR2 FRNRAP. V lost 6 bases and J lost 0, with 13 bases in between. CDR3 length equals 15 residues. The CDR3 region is CASGPRDGSTDTQYF. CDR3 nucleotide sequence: TGTGCTAGTGGCCCCCGGGACGGTAGCACAGATACGCAGTATTTT.

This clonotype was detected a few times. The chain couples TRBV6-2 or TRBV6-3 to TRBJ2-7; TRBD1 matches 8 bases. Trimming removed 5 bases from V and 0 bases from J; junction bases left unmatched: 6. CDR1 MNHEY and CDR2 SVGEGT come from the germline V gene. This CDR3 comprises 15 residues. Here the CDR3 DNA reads TGTGCCAGCAGTCGACAGGGGACCTTCTCCTACGAGCAGTACTTC. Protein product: CASSRQGTFSYEQYF.

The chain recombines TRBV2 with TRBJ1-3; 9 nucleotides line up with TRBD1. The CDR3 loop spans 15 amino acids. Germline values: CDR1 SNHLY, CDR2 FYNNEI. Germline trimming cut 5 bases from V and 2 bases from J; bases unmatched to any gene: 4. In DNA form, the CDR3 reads TGTGCCAGCAGTCCGGACAGGGGTACTGGAAACACCATATATTTT. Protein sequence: CASSPDRGTGNTIYF.

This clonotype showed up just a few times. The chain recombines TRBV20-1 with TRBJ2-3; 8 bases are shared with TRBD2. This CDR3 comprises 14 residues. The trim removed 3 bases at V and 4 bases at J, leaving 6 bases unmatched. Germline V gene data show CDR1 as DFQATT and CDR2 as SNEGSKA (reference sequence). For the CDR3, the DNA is TGCAGTGCTAGCAAGCGGGAGAGGCCAGATACGCAGTATTTT. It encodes CSASKRERPDTQYF.

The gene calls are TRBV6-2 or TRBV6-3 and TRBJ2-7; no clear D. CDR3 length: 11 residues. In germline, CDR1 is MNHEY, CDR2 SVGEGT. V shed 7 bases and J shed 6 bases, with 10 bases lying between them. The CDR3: CASNSEVEQYF. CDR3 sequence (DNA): TGTGCCAGCAACAGTGAGGTCGAGCAGTACTTC.

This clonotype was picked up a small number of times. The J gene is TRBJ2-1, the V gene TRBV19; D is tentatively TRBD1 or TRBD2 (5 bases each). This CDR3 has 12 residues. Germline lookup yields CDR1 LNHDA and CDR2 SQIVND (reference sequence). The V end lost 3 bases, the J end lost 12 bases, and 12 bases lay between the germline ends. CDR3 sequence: CASSMVEGPQFF. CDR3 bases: TGTGCCAGTAGTATGGTTGAGGGACCGCAGTTCTTC.

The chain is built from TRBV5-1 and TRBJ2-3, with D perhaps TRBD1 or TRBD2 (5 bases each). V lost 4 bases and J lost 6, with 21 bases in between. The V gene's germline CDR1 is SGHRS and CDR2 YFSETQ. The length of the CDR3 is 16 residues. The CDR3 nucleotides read TGCGCCAGCAGCCCAGATCCAGCAGGGACCAGCGATACGCAGTATTTT. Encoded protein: CASSPDPAGTSDTQYF.